This T cell receptor beta chain was sequenced for a study of blood T cell repertoires in COVID-19. Study information: From the United States, Italy and Spain came samples of acute and convalescent COVID-19. PBMCs, B-cell-depleted T cells, or T cells provided the cDNA or gDNA that made up the material.

To note about this clone: Germline is not matched at one junction end, which may reflect a read error.

Per the study methods: Reference gene primers were amplified, and this amplification served to estimate nucleated cell counts. Produced via immunoSEQ multiplex PCR; TCRdb's table is partial and in-frame only. The V and J calls and clone size are taken from that table; D and trimming were inferred from the DNA. This sample has about 300,000 clones; 84% occur once, and the top ten carry 1.4% to 1.5%. CDR3 length: 15 amino acids. Germline assignment: CDR1 SSHAT and CDR2 FNYEAQ (reference sequence). During active infection, Seattle patients enrolled and were then monitored through disease. The sequencing sample was made of peripheral blood. This receptor was identified in a human donor with COVID-19, enrolled during active disease. The donor label of this sample is uncertain. The V and J genes are TRBV7-7 and TRBJ2-2; weak D call: TRBD1 (6 bases). This CDR3 is CASSPRTANTGELFF. In DNA, the CDR3 is TGTGCTAGCAGCCCAAGGACAGCGAACACCGGGGAGCTGTTTTTT.